This T cell receptor (beta chain) was documented in a study of molecular identifiers for immune sequencing clone quantification. This clonotype was picked up many times. Preparation of the bulk TCR libraries relied on previously described methods and listed TCR primers. TCRdb reanalysed the PCR reads using MiXCR and keeps one entry per CDR3 protein. The table has approximately 670,000 distinct CDR3 sequences, 20% seen once. The CDR3 length is 17 residues. Between roughly 19,000 and 1,100,000 sorted cells, with 10%, 30% or 50% RNA, yielded naive CD8 libraries. Sorting defined naive CD8 T cells as CD8+CD4-CCR7+CD45RA+.

The specimen sequenced was naive CD8+ T cells from blood, with Jurkat cell RNA spiked in. Described subset: FACS-sorted CD8+CD4-CCR7+CD45RA+ naive T cells. This TCR was recovered from a human donor in good health. Some libraries in this study had Jurkat cell RNA spiked in. This chain uses TRBV21-1 with TRBJ1-4. TRBV21-1 is an annotated pseudogene. The CDR3 nucleotides read TGTGCCAGCAGCACTGTTACTCCGTTTACAACTAATGAAAAACTGTTTTTT. The encoded protein is CASSTVTPFTTNEKLFF.